Below are 17 T cell receptor beta chains sequenced from a single sample in a study of blood T cell repertoires in COVID-19. Libraries were prepared by immunoSEQ multiplex PCR; TCRdb keeps only in-frame clonotypes and omits some of them. The sample carries about 250,000 clones, approximately 89% recorded once. Sequencing input: peripheral blood. The source of these receptors is a woman in her twenties or thirties with COVID-19, enrolled during active disease.

In this sample, this clone turned up once. V gene TRBV7-9 combines with J gene TRBJ1-1, with 7 bases that match TRBD1. V shed 10 bases, J shed 3 bases, and the junction held 8 bases outside the gene matches. The CDR3 totals 13 residues. Looked up from germline, CDR1 is SEHNR and CDR2 is FQNEAQ (reference sequence). CDR3 region: CATVTGAHTEAFF. The CDR3 nucleotides read TGTGCCACCGTTACAGGGGCGCACACTGAAGCTTTCTTT.

The V gene is TRBV18, the J gene TRBJ1-1, with a possible D match to TRBD1 (6 bases). The CDR3 runs to 14 residues. V was cut by 6 bases and J by 3 bases, with 14 bases left in between. Germline assignment: CDR1 KGHSH and CDR2 LQKENI. The CDR3 is CASSNREGDTEAFF. For the CDR3, the DNA is TGTGCCAGCTCTAACCGGGAGGGGGACACTGAAGCTTTCTTT.

The sample holds one count of this clone. The V gene is TRBV10-1, the J gene TRBJ2-7; TRBD1 matches 9 bases. The trim removed 6 bases at V and 3 bases at J, leaving 9 bases unmatched. Germline V gene lookup returns CDR1 WNHNN and CDR2 SYGVQD (reference sequence). This CDR3 is 15 amino acids long. The CDR3 coding sequence is TGCGCCAGCAGCGGCTCGCCGGGACAGGGCTACGAGCAGTACTTC. Its translation is CASSGSPGQGYEQYF.

V is TRBV24-1 and J is TRBJ1-2; D is unresolved. The CDR3 runs 12 residues. Per the germline V gene, CDR1 is KGHDR and CDR2 is SFDVKD. Deletions cut 2 bases from V and 8 bases from J, with 8 bases between. CDR3: CATSDSSRGYTF. The CDR3 nucleotides read TGTGCCACCAGTGATTCTTCACGGGGCTACACCTTC.

This chain uses TRBV25-1 with TRBJ2-3; 8 bases line up with TRBD2. Trimming removed 2 bases from V and 0 bases from J; junction bases left unmatched: 4. Germline CDR1 is MGHDK and CDR2 is SYGVNS. This CDR3 is 16 amino acids long. The CDR3 coding sequence is TGTGCCAGCAGTGAAAGGGGCGGGGGGAGCACAGATACGCAGTATTTT. Amino acid sequence: CASSERGGGSTDTQYF.

The chain couples TRBV5-4 to TRBJ1-4; TRBD1 is a possible D gene (5 bases). Germline V CDR1 and CDR2: SGHNT, YYREEE (reference sequence). The CDR3 sequence is 15 residues long. V lost 2 bases, J lost 7 bases, and 15 bases lay in between. The CDR3 reads CASSFLGGVGEKLFF. CDR3 DNA: TGTGCCAGCAGCTTTTTGGGGGGGGTTGGTGAAAAACTGTTTTTT.

This chain connects TRBV7-9 to TRBJ1-1; possibly TRBD1 for D (6 bases). V lost 4 bases, J lost 0 bases, and 15 bases lay in between. The CDR3 covers 16 residues. Germline CDR1 reads SEHNR; CDR2 reads FQNEAQ (reference sequence). CDR3 protein: CASSSPTGNLNTEAFF. CDR3 coding DNA: TGTGCCAGCAGCTCTCCTACAGGGAACCTGAACACTGAAGCTTTCTTT.

The V call is TRBV18, the J call TRBJ1-3, with a possible D match to TRBD1 (5 bases). Germline assignment: CDR1 KGHSH and CDR2 LQKENI. The germline V and J ends were trimmed by 0 bases and 0 bases, with 9 bases remaining between them. CDR3 length: 16 residues. CDR3 in amino acids: CASSPPGGGSGNTIYF. CDR3 coding DNA: TGTGCCAGCTCACCACCGGGGGGGGGCTCTGGAAACACCATATATTTT.

The chain joins TRBV30 to TRBJ2-3, with D tentatively TRBD2 (5 bases). Trimming removed 8 bases at V and 3 bases at J, with 15 bases between. Germline assignment: CDR1 GTSNPN and CDR2 SVGIG (reference sequence). The length of the CDR3 is 13 residues. The CDR3 sequence: CARTVDYTDTQYF. DNA for the CDR3: TGTGCCAGGACCGTTGACTATACAGATACGCAGTATTTT.

CDR3 sequence: CASTQDRGPGELFF. CDR3 sequence (DNA): TGTGCCAGCACCCAGGACAGGGGGCCCGGGGAGCTGTTTTTT. The genes are TRBV11-3 and TRBJ2-2, with 11 bases lining up with TRBD1. J was trimmed by 6 bases and V by 7 bases; bases with no gene match: 4. CDR1 is SGHNT, CDR2 YENEEA, per germline. There are 14 residues in the CDR3.

This clone was seen once. The V and J genes are TRBV5-4 and TRBJ2-7; the match to TRBD1 covers 7 bases. Looked up from germline, CDR1 is SGHNT and CDR2 is YYREEE (reference sequence). V shed 0 bases, J shed 3 bases, and the junction held 3 bases outside the gene matches. The CDR3 consists of 14 residues. The CDR3 nucleotides are TGTGCCAGCAGCTTGGCCCCAGGGGGCTACGAGCAGTACGTC. It encodes CASSLAPGGYEQYV.

Turning to this clone: The junction shows a germline mismatch at one end, possibly a read error. The chain is built from TRBV13 and TRBJ2-3, with 13 positions matching TRBD2. Germline V gene data show CDR1 as PRHDT and CDR2 as FYEKMQ (reference sequence). The CDR3 runs to 16 residues. CDR3 DNA sequence: TGTGCCAGCAGTTTAGGACTAGCGGGAGAGGGGGATACGCAGTATTTT. Its protein product is CASSLGLAGEGDTQYF.

This clone turned up a few times. The rearrangement joins TRBV29-1 to TRBJ2-1; TRBD1 matches at 8 bases. Germline assignment: CDR1 SQVTM and CDR2 ANQGSEA. CDR3 length equals 13 residues. Trimming at V came to 6 bases and at J to 2 bases, leaving 3 bases not matched to a gene. The CDR3 here is CSVGQGPYNEQFF. The CDR3 DNA reads as TGCAGCGTCGGACAGGGCCCCTACAATGAGCAGTTCTTC.

DNA of the CDR3: TGTGCCAGCTCAGGCCGGGAAAACACCGGGGAGCTGTTTTTT. This gives the protein CASSGRENTGELFF. This chain connects TRBV18 to TRBJ2-2, with a possible D match to TRBD2 (5 bases). This CDR3 is built from 14 residues. V was pared by 5 bases and J by 2 bases, with 9 bases between. Germline CDR1 reads KGHSH; CDR2 reads LQKENI.

The genes are TRBV15 and TRBJ2-1; no firm D call. Looked up from germline, CDR1 is LNHNV and CDR2 is YYDKDF (reference sequence). V gave up 5 bases and J gave up 10 bases, with 21 bases separating them. CDR3 length: 15 residues. CDR3 DNA sequence: TGTGCCACCAGCGGAGCCAACCCCAATATGGGCGAGCAGTTCTTC. This gives the protein CATSGANPNMGEQFF.

The chain links TRBV5-5 to TRBJ2-7, with 7 bases lining up with TRBD1. Germline trimming cut 2 bases from V and 2 bases from J; bases unmatched to any gene: 4. The CDR3 totals 14 residues. The germline gives CDR1 SGHKS, CDR2 YYEKEE (reference sequence). The CDR3 here is CASSFMTGTYEQYF. In DNA, the CDR3 is TGTGCCAGCAGCTTTATGACAGGGACCTACGAGCAGTACTTC.

The J gene is TRBJ2-2, the V gene TRBV15; 7 bases map to TRBD1. The CDR3 has 12 residues. J gave up 6 bases and V 6 bases, and 1 base lay outside the gene matches. Germline V gene sequence: CDR1 LNHNV, CDR2 YYDKDF (reference sequence). Written as DNA, the CDR3 is TGTGCCACCAGGACAGGGCCCGGGGAGCTGTTTTTT. This codes for CATRTGPGELFF.